This TCR beta chain comes out of a study of shared clonotypes between healthy human individuals. Study as a whole: A couple of women and a few men aged 18 to 49 made up the donors.

This clone was seen a few times. The unsorted PBMC replicate PCRs were performed with 300 ng DNA, 32,000 or so T cell genomes. Assay used: immunoSEQ multiplex PCR; TCRdb lists only in-frame clones, some missing. The data contain some 500,000 clones, approximately 80% of them seen just once; the ten biggest clones take up more than 10%. The TCR comes from a woman in her 40s in good health. Some clones in this sample may be carry-over from other donors' samples. The material sequenced was PBMCs.

The chain's CDR3 is CASSEVAGVRWDTQYF. DNA for the CDR3: TGTGCCAGCAGTGAAGTGGCGGGAGTGCGGTGGGATACGCAGTATTTT. The V and J genes are TRBV6-1 and TRBJ2-3, with 7 bases identical to TRBD2. The germline CDR1 and CDR2 sequences are MNHNS and SASEGT. The CDR3 has 16 amino acids. With V trimmed by 1 base and J by 6 bases, 10 bases remained unmatched.